Below are 6 T cell receptor beta chains sequenced from a single sample in a study of OX40 agonist ivuxolimab in advanced cancers. Sequenced by immunoSEQ multiplex PCR; TCRdb stores in-frame clones only, minus some. The data hold about 77,000 clones, with roughly 91% observed a single time. This specimen was CD4+ or CD8+ T cells sorted from blood, taken in a trial of the OX40 agonist ivuxolimab. These receptors were collected from an adult with an advanced solid tumor such as melanoma, head and neck, liver or kidney cancer.

This clone was detected only once. The V and J genes are TRBV19 and TRBJ2-1; the D is unclear. V was cut by 2 bases and J by 0 bases, with 5 bases left in between. This CDR3 has 14 residues. From germline, CDR1 is LNHDA and CDR2 SQIVND (reference sequence). CDR3 in DNA: TGTGCCAGTAGTATATCGTACTCCTACAATGAGCAGTTCTTC. Encoded protein: CASSISYSYNEQFF.

V usage is TRBV5-1 and J usage is TRBJ2-5; TRBD1 matches at 11 bases. The ends lost 2 bases at V and 2 bases at J; junction bases unmatched: 5. Germline values: CDR1 SGHRS, CDR2 YFSETQ. This CDR3 is 16 amino acids long. The CDR3 nucleotides are TGCGCCAGCAGCTTTCGGGACAGGGGGAATCAAGAGACCCAGTACTTC. This encodes CASSFRDRGNQETQYF.

V and J are TRBV28 and TRBJ1-2; D unresolved. CDR1 is MDHEN, CDR2 SYDVKM, per germline. This CDR3 region has 22 residues. V shed 5 bases and J shed 1 base, with 35 bases lying between them. DNA of the CDR3: TGTGCCAGCAGTGGCCCTTCCGGGGTTGTAGAAGGCAAGGCAGCAGTTAACTATGGCTACACCTTC. The encoded protein is CASSGPSGVVEGKAAVNYGYTF.

The CDR3 nucleotides read TGTGCCAGCGCCCCCGGGGGGGTTACAGATACGCAGTATTTT. Protein sequence: CASAPGGVTDTQYF. The chain couples TRBV6-5 to TRBJ2-3, with 8 nucleotides matching TRBD2. V gave up 8 bases and J gave up 3 bases; unmatched junction bases: 7. This CDR3 is 14 amino acids long. Germline V gene data show CDR1 as MNHEY and CDR2 as SVGAGI.

CDR3 DNA sequence: TGTGCCAGCAGCCCTGCGTTCGGGGAGCTGTTTTTT. The encoded protein is CASSPAFGELFF. J is TRBJ2-2 and V is TRBV27; no clear D gene. CDR1 MNHEY and CDR2 SMNVEV come from the germline V gene (reference sequence). With 6 bases removed from V and 7 bases from J, the gap between germline ends came to 9 bases. This CDR3 is 12 amino acids long.

The rearrangement joins TRBV27 to TRBJ2-7; D is unresolved. The CDR3 sequence is 13 residues long. Deletions cut 5 bases from V and 2 bases from J, with 10 bases between. Per germline, CDR1 MNHEY and CDR2 SMNVEV (reference sequence). The CDR3 spells CASSPYTTYEQYF. DNA for the CDR3: TGTGCCAGCAGTCCATATACTACCTACGAGCAGTACTTC.